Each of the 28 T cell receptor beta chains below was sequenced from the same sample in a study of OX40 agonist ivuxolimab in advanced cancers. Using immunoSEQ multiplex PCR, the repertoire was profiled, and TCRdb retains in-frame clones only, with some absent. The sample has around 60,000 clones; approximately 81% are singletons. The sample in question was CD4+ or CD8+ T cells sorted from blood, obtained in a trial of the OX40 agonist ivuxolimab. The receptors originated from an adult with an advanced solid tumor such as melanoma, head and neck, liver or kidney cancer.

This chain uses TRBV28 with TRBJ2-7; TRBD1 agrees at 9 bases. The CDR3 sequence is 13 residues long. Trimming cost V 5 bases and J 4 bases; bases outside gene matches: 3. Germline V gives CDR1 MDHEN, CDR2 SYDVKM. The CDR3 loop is CASSLGTGYEQYF. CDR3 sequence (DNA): TGTGCCAGCAGTCTCGGGACAGGGTACGAGCAGTACTTC.

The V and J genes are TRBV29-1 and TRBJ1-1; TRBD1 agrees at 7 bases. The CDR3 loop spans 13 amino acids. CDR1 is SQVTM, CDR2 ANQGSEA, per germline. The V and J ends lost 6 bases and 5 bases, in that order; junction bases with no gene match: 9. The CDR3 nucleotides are TGCAGCGTCCCGACAGGGATGGGGACTGAAGCTTTCTTT. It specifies CSVPTGMGTEAFF.

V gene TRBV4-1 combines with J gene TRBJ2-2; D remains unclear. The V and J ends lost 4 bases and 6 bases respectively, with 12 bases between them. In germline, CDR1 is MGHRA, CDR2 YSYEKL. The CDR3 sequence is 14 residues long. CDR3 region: CASSPYPRSGELFF. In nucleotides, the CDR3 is TGCGCCAGCAGCCCTTACCCTCGATCCGGGGAGCTGTTTTTT.

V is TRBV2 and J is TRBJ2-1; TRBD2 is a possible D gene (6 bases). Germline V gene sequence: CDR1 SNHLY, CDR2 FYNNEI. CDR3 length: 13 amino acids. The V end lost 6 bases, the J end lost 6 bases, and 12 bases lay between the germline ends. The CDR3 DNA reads TGTGCCAGCAGGACTAGTGGAGTCAATGAGCAGTTCTTC. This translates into CASRTSGVNEQFF.

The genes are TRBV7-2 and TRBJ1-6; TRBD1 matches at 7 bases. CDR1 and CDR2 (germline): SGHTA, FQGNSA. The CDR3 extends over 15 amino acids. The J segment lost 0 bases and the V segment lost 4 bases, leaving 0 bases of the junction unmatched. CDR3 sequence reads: CASSSGGSYNSPLHF. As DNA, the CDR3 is TGTGCCAGCAGCTCAGGGGGCTCCTATAATTCACCCCTCCACTTT.

The CDR3 DNA follows: TGTGCCAGCAGTCCTCCAGGGGGAACTAATGAAAAACTGTTTTTT. Its protein is CASSPPGGTNEKLFF. This rearrangement joins TRBV6-6 to TRBJ1-4, with 7 bases aligning to TRBD1. The CDR3 spans 15 residues. Germline V gene lookup returns CDR1 MNHNY and CDR2 SVGAGI (reference sequence). V lost 5 bases and J lost 1; bases outside the gene matches: 4.

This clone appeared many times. The CDR3 DNA reads as TGTGCCAGTAGCCGGAGGGCGAAAGAGACCCAGTACTTC. Amino acid sequence: CASSRRAKETQYF. V usage is TRBV19 and J usage is TRBJ2-5; maybe TRBD2 (6 bases). The CDR3 runs to 13 residues. Germline V gives CDR1 LNHDA, CDR2 SQIVND (reference sequence). V was clipped by 6 bases and J by 3 bases, with 11 bases between them.

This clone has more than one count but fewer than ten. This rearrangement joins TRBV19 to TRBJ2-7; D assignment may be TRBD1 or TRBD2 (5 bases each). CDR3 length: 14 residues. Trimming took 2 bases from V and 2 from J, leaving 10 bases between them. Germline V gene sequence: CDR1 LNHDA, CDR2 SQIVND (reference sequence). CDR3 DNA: TGTGCCAGTAGTATAAGGGACCGTCCCTACGAGCAGTACTTC. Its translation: CASSIRDRPYEQYF.

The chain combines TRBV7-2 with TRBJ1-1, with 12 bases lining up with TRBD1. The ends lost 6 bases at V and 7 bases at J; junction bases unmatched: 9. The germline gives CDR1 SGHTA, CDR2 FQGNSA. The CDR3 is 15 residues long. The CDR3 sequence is CASRPGQGAFGEAFF. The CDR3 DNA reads TGTGCCAGCAGGCCGGGACAGGGGGCTTTCGGTGAAGCTTTCTTT.

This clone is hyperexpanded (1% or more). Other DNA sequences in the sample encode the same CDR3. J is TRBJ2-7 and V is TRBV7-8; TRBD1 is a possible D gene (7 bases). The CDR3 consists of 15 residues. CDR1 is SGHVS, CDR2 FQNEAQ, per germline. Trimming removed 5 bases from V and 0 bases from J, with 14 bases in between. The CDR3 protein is CASSPRGESSYEQYF. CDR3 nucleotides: TGTGCCAGCAGCCCCAGGGGGGAATCCTCCTACGAGCAGTACTTC.

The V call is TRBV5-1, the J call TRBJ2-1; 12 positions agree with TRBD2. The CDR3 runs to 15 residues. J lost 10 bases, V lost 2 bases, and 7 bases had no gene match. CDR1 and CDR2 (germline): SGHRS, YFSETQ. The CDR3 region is CASSFRLAGEREQFF. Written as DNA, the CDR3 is TGCGCCAGCAGCTTTAGACTAGCGGGAGAGCGGGAGCAGTTCTTC.

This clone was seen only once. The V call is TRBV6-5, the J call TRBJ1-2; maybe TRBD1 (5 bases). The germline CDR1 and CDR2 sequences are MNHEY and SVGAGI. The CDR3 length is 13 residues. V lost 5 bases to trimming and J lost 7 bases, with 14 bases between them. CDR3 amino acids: CASSHRGVAGYTF. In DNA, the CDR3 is TGTGCCAGCAGTCATAGGGGTGTAGCTGGCTACACCTTC.

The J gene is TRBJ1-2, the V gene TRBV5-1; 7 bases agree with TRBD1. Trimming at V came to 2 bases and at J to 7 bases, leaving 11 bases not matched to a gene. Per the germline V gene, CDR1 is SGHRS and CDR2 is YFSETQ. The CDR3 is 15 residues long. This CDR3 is CASSFDPTGVRGYTF. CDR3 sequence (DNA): TGCGCCAGCAGCTTTGATCCTACAGGGGTTCGTGGCTACACCTTC.

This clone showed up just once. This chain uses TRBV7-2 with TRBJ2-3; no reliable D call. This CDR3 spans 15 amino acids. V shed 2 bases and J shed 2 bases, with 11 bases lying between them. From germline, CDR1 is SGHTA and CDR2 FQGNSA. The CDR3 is CASSLRTTNTDTQYF. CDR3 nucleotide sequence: TGTGCCAGCAGCTTACGAACGACAAACACAGATACGCAGTATTTT.

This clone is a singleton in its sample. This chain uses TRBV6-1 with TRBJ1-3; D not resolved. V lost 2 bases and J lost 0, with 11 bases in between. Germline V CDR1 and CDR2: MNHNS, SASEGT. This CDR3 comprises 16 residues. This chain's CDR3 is CASSERVRLSGNTIYF. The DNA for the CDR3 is TGTGCCAGCAGTGAACGAGTCCGTCTCTCTGGAAACACCATATATTTT.

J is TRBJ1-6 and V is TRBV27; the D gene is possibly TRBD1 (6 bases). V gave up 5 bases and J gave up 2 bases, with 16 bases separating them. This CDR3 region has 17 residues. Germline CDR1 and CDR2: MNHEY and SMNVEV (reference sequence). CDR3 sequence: CASSQPITGTYNSPLHF. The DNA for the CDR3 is TGTGCCAGCAGTCAACCGATTACAGGGACCTATAATTCACCCCTCCACTTT.

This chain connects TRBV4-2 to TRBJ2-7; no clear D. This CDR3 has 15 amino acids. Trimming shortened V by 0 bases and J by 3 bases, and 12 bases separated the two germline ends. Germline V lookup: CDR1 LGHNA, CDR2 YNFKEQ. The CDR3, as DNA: TGTGCCAGCAGCCAAGAGGGGTATGGGAACTACGAGCAGTACTTC. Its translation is CASSQEGYGNYEQYF.

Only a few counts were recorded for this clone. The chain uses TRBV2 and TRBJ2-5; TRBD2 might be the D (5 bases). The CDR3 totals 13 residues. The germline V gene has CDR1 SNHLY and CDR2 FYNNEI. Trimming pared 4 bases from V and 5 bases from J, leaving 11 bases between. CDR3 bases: TGTGCCAGCAGTGTCGGGGATTTGGAGACCCAGTACTTC. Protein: CASSVGDLETQYF.

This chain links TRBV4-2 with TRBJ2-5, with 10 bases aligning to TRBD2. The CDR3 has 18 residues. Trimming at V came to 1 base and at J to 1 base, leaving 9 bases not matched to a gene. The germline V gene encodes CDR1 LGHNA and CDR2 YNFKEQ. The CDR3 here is CASSQALAGVFSQETQYF. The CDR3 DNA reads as TGTGCCAGCAGCCAAGCGCTAGCGGGGGTCTTTTCCCAAGAGACCCAGTACTTC.

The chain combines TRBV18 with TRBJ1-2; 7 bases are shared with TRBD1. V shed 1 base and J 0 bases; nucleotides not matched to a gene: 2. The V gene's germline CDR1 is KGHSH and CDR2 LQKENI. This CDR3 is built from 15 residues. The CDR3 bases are TGTGCCAGCTCACCACTGGGACAGACTAACTATGGCTACACCTTC. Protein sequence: CASSPLGQTNYGYTF.

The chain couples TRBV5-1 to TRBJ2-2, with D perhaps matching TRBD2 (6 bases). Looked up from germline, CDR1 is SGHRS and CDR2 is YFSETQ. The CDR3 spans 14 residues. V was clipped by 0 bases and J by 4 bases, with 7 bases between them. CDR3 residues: CASSLGGLTGELFF. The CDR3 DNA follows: TGCGCCAGCAGCTTGGGGGGACTCACCGGGGAGCTGTTTTTT.

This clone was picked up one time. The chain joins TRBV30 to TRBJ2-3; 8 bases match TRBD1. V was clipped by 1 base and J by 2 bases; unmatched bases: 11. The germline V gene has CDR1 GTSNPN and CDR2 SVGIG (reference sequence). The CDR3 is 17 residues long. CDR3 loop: CAWSGVGGTGFTDTQYF. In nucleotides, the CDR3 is TGTGCCTGGAGTGGAGTTGGCGGGACAGGCTTCACAGATACGCAGTATTTT. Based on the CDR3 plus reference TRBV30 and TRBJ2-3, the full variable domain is SQTIHQWPATLVQPVGSPLSLECTVEGTSNPNLYWYRQAAGRGLQLLFYSVGIGQISSEVPQNLSASRPQDRQFILSSKKLLLSDSGFYLCAWSGVGGTGFTDTQYFGPGTRLTVL.

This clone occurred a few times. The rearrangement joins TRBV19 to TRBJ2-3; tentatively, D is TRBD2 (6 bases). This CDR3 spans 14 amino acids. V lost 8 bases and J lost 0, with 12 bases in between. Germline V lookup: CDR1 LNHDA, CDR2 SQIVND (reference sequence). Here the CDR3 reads CASRLDLSTDTQYF. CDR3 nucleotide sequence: TGTGCCAGTCGACTAGACTTGAGCACAGATACGCAGTATTTT.

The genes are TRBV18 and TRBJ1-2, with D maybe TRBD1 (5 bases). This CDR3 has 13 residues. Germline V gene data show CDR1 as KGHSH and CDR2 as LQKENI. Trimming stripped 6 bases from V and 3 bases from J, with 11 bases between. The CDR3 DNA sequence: TGTGCCAGCTCGCCGACAGATTACTATGGCTACACCTTC. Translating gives CASSPTDYYGYTF.

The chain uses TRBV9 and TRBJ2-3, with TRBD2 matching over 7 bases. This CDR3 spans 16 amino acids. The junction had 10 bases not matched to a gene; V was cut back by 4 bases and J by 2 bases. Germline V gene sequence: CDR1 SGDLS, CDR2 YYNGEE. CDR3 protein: CASSTGDYSNTDTQYF. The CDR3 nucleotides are TGTGCCAGCAGCACCGGGGACTATTCTAACACAGATACGCAGTATTTT.

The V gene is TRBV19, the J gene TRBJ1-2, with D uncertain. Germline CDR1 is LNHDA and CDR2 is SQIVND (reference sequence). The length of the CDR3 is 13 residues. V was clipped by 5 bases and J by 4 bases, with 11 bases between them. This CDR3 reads CASSHPQSYGYTF. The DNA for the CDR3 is TGTGCCAGTAGTCACCCCCAATCCTATGGCTACACCTTC.

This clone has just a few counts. This CDR3 is CASSPLASSYNEQFF. The CDR3 region has the DNA TGTGCCAGCAGCCCTCTAGCGTCCTCCTACAATGAGCAGTTCTTC. The chain recombines TRBV9 with TRBJ2-1, with a possible D match to TRBD2 (6 bases). Germline values: CDR1 SGDLS, CDR2 YYNGEE. The ends were cut back, 4 bases at V and 0 bases at J, with 11 bases in the middle. This CDR3 has 15 amino acids. Full variable domain (rest looked up from reference TRBV9 and TRBJ2-1): DSGVTQTPKHLITATGQRVTLRCSPRSGDLSVYWYQQSLDQGLQFLIQYYNGEERAKGNILERFSAQQFPDLHSELNLSSLELGDSALYFCASSPLASSYNEQFFGPGTRLTVL.

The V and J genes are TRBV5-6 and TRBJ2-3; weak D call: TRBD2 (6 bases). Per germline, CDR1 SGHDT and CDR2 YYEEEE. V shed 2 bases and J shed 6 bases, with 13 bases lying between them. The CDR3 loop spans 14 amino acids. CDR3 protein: CASSFSSAGDTQYF. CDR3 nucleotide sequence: TGTGCCAGCAGCTTTTCTAGCGCTGGCGATACGCAGTATTTT.